This T cell receptor (beta chain) originates from a study of cytomegalovirus exposure and HLA in healthy donors. Study as a whole: Early released data had about 85 million unique TCRs, all coming from HLA-typed donors.

As to this clone: Its antigen is still unknown.

Primers included in the PCR were 60 Vbeta and 13 Jbeta primers. Method: immunoSEQ multiplex PCR; TCRdb's copy keeps in-frame clones and lacks some. The data show under 150,000 clones, with around 86% seen just once and 0.6% to 0.7% held by the top ten. Study findings and constraints: Solely CMV serostatus was available to characterize immune exposure.

The sample consisted of PBMCs. This TCR was sampled from a man younger than 35 in good health and CMV-seronegative.

The CDR3 nucleotides are TGTGCCAGCAGGCCCGGGACAGGGTTTCCTTGGCCCCAGCATTTT. As protein: CASRPGTGFPWPQHF. The chain combines TRBV7-2 with TRBJ1-5; the match to TRBD1 covers 9 bases. V dropped 6 bases and J dropped 9; count of bases not matched to a gene: 12. Germline V gives CDR1 SGHTA, CDR2 FQGNSA. The CDR3 totals 15 residues.